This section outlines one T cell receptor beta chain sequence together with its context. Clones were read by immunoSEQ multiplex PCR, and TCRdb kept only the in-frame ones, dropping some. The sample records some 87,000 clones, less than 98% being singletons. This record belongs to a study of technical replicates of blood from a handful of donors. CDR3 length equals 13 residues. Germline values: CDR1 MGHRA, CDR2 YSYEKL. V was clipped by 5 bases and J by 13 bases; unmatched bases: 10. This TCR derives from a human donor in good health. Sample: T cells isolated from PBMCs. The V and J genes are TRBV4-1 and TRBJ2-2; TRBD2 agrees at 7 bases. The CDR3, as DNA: TGCGCCAGCAGCTCTAGCGGTGTAGGACGGCTGTTTTTT. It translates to CASSSSGVGRLFF.